Shown below are 5 T cell receptor beta chains from a single sample sequenced in a study of T-cell reconstitution after alpha-beta-depleted transplantation in children. TCRbeta library construction was performed incorporating unique molecular identifiers. TCRdb called the PCR reads again in MiXCR, with one record for every CDR3 protein. In the table there are roughly 570,000 distinct CDR3 sequences, roughly a quarter of which are singletons. The specimen comprised PBMCs, sampled before TCRalphabeta/CD19-depleted stem cell transplant. These receptors were obtained from a boy under two years old with Wiskott-Aldrich syndrome, due to receive a stem cell transplant.

V usage is TRBV20-1 and J usage is TRBJ1-2; no clear D gene. CDR1 is DFQATT and CDR2 is SNEGSKA in the germline V gene (reference sequence). V dropped 2 bases and J dropped 3 bases, with 4 bases sitting between them. This CDR3 comprises 11 residues. The CDR3 spells CSARPDYGYTF. DNA of the CDR3: TGCAGTGCTAGACCGGACTATGGCTACACCTTC.

V gene TRBV12-3 or TRBV12-4 combines with J gene TRBJ2-6; no clear D. This CDR3 has 14 amino acids. Trimming left V 7 bases short and J 1 base short, with 8 bases between. CDR3: CASTLLSGANVLTF. Written as DNA, the CDR3 is TGTGCCAGCACCTTACTTTCTGGGGCCAACGTCCTGACTTTC.

This clonotype was found once. J is TRBJ2-1 and V is TRBV5-6; 10 positions match TRBD2. Germline V CDR1 and CDR2: SGHDT, YYEEEE. The CDR3 sequence is 15 residues long. J gave up 6 bases and V 4 bases, and 7 bases lay outside the gene matches. The CDR3 loop reads CASSGYRTSGNEQFF. CDR3 sequence (DNA): TGTGCCAGCAGCGGCTATCGGACTAGCGGCAATGAGCAGTTCTTC.

The J gene is TRBJ1-2, the V gene TRBV9; D is unresolved. CDR1 and CDR2 (germline): SGDLS, YYNGEE. This CDR3 is 14 amino acids long. The V and J ends lost 0 bases and 2 bases respectively, with 8 bases between them. CDR3 in amino acids: CASSVGMVNYGYTF. CDR3 bases: TGTGCCAGCAGCGTAGGGATGGTGAACTATGGCTACACCTTC.

This chain uses TRBV12-3 or TRBV12-4 with TRBJ2-7; 8 bases are shared with TRBD2. V gave up 6 bases and J gave up 5 bases; unmatched junction bases: 6. CDR3 length: 13 residues. The CDR3 nucleotides read TGTGCCAGCAGCGAGGGACTAGTGGACGAGCAGTACTTC. It yields the protein CASSEGLVDEQYF.